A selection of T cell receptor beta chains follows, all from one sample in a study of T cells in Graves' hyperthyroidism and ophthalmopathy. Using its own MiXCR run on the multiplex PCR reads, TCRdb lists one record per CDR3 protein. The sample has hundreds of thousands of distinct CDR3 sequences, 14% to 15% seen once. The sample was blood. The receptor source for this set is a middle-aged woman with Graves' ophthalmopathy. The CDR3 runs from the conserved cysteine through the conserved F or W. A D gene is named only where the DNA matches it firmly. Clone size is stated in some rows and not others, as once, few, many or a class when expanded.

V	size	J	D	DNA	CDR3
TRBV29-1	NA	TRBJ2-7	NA	TGCAGCGTTGAAGACATAGGTGAGCAGTACTTC	CSVEDIGEQYF
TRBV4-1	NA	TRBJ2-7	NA	TGCGCCAGCAGCCCTAGTCCCGCCGGCCCCTACGAGCAGTACTTC	CASSPSPAGPYEQYF
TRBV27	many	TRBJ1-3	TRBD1	TGTGCCAGCAGCCCCTCGACAGGGTACGGAAACACCATATATTTT	CASSPSTGYGNTIYF
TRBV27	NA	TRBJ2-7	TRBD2	TGTGCCAGCAGTTTATTCCCGTCCGCTAGCGGTTACTCCTACGAGCAGTACTTC	CASSLFPSASGYSYEQYF
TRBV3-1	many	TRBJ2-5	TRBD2	TGTGCCAGCAGCCAACCGGGACTAGCGGGAGCGGAGACCCAGTACTTC	CASSQPGLAGAETQYF
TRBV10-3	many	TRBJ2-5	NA	TGTGCCATCAGTGCGGGGGAGACAGAGACCCAGTACTTC	CAISAGETETQYF
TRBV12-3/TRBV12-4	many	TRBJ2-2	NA	TGTGCCAGCAGTTTACGGGATACCGGGGAGCTGTTTTTT	CASSLRDTGELFF
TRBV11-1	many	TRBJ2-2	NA	TGTGCCAGCAGACGTACAGCAACACTCACGAACACCGGGGAGCTGTTTTTT	CASRRTATLTNTGELFF
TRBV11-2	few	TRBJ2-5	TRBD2	TGTGCCAGCAGCCAGCGGGACGCCACCTTGGGCCAAGAGACCCAGTACTTC	CASSQRDATLGQETQYF
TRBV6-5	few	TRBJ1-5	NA	TGTGCCAGCAGTTACTCCGGGAACCGCAATCAGCCCCAGCATTTT	CASSYSGNRNQPQHF
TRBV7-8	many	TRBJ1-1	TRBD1	TGTGCCAGCAGCGCCAGGGGGTTGAACACTGAAGCTTTCTTT	CASSARGLNTEAFF
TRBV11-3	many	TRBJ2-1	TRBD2	TGTGCCAGCAGTCTCCTAGCGGGAGAATACAATGAGCAGTTCTTC	CASSLLAGEYNEQFF
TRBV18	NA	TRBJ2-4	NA	TGTGCCAGCTCAATCGGACCCGGAAACATTCAGTACTTC	CASSIGPGNIQYF
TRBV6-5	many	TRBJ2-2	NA	TGTGCCAGCAGTTCCGGGGACCGGGAGCTGTTTTTT	CASSSGDRELFF
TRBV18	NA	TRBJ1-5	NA	TGTGCCAGCTCAACAGGGTCAATTCAGCCCCAGCATTTT	CASSTGSIQPQHF
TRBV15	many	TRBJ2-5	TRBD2	TGTGCCACCAGCAGAGGTCTGACTAGCGAGGAGACCCAGTACTTC	CATSRGLTSEETQYF
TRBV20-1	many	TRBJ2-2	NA	TGCAGTGCTAGAGATCAAGTTGAGGGGCTGTTTTTT	CSARDQVEGLFF
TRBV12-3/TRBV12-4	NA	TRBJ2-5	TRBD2	TGTGCCAGCAGTACTCTGGCGGGAGACCCGACCCAGTACTTC	CASSTLAGDPTQYF
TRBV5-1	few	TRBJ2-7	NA	TGCGCCAGCAGCTCCCGGGGAGCGACCTACGAGCAGTACTTC	CASSSRGATYEQYF
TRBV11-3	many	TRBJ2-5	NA	TGTGCCAGCAGGGTACAAGAGACCCAGTACTTC	CASRVQETQYF
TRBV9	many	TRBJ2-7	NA	TGTGCCAGCAGCGTAGCCTATCGTTCGAGAGAGCAGTACTTC	CASSVAYRSREQYF
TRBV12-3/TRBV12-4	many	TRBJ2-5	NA	TGTGCCAGCAGCACAGGGTCCGGGACCCAGTACTTC	CASSTGSGTQYF
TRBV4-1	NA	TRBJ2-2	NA	TGCGCCAGCAGCAGTAGCGCTTACACCGGGGAGCTGTTTTTT	CASSSSAYTGELFF
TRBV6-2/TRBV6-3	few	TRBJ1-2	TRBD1	TGTGCCAGCAGTGCGGGACAGTTCTCTAACTATGGCTACACCTTC	CASSAGQFSNYGYTF
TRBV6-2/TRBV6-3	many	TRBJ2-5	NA	TGTGCCAGCAGTTTTGGGACCGGAGTTCAAGAGACCCAGTACTTC	CASSFGTGVQETQYF
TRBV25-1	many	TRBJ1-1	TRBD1	TGTGCCAGCAGGACGGGACAGGGGAACACTGAAGCTTTCTTT	CASRTGQGNTEAFF
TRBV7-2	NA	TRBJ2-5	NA	TGTGCCAGCAGCTTAGGTCTGGATCGGGAGACCCAGTACTTC	CASSLGLDRETQYF
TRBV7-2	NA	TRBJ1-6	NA	TGTGCCAGCAGCTTTATCCTAAGTGGTAATTCACCCCTCCACTTT	CASSFILSGNSPLHF
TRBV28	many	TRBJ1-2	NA	TGTGCCAGCAGGGCCGGACAGCTCTATGGCTACACCTTC	CASRAGQLYGYTF
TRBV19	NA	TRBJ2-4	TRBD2	TGTGCCAGTAGTGCTAGCGGGAGGGGTGTCATTCAGTACTTC	CASSASGRGVIQYF
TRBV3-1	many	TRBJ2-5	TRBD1	TGTGCCAGCAGCCAAGTGTCGAGGGACAGCCTACAAGAGACCCAGTACTTC	CASSQVSRDSLQETQYF
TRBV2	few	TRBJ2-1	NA	TGTGCCAGCAACCTAGAAGGTGTCGCGAATGAGCAGTTCTTC	CASNLEGVANEQFF
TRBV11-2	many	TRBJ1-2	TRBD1	TGTGCCAGCAGCTTAGATGGAGGGGGCCTAGGGGACTATGGCTACACCTTC	CASSLDGGGLGDYGYTF
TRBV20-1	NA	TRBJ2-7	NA	TGCAGTGCTAGAGATTCGCTAAGGGGGGGGTTGTACGAGCAGTACTTC	CSARDSLRGGLYEQYF
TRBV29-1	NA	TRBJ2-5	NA	TGCAGCGTTGGACAGGACCCTCGGGAACCCCAGTACTTC	CSVGQDPREPQYF
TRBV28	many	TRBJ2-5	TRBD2	TGTGCCAGCAGTTTGGTCGGGACTATAAGAGAGACCCAGTACTTC	CASSLVGTIRETQYF
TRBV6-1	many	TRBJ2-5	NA	TGTGCCAGCAGCCTCCCGGGACCCCAAGAGACCCAGTACTTC	CASSLPGPQETQYF
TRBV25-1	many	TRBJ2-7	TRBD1	TGTGCCAGCAGTGGATCGGGACAGGGGACGAACTACGAGCAGTACTTC	CASSGSGQGTNYEQYF
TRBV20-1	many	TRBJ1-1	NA	TGCAGTGGGGGCGAGAGGAACACTGAAGCTTTCTTT	CSGGERNTEAFF
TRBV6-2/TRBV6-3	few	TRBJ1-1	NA	TGTGCCAGCAGTTACCCGACGGACACCGAGAACACTGAAGCTTTCTTT	CASSYPTDTENTEAFF
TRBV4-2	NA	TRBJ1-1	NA	TGTGCCAGCAGCCCACCTTCGGACACTGAAGCTTTCTTT	CASSPPSDTEAFF